These T cell receptor beta chains were read from a single sample in a study of cytomegalovirus exposure and HLA in healthy donors. Repertoires were generated with immunoSEQ multiplex PCR, while TCRdb's copy carries only in-frame clones and drops some. This table holds more than 250,000 clones, 80% to 90% found once. Sequenced sample: PBMCs. The receptors come from a woman aged 18-29 years in good health and CMV-seronegative. Each CDR3 is given with its conserved first and last residue. The D gene is left open where the match is weak. A row's size may be missing; if present it is once, few, many or a size class.

j_call clone_size v_call d_call cdr3_nt cdr3_aa
TRBJ2-2 NA TRBV9 NA TGTGCCAGCAGCGTATCGTCGGAGGGGGAGCTGTTTTTT CASSVSSEGELFF
TRBJ1-2 NA TRBV2 NA TGTGCCAGCACTATGGTCAGACAAGGCTACACCTTC CASTMVRQGYTF
TRBJ2-1 NA TRBV19 TRBD1 TGTGCCAGTTGTGAGGGGGCCGCTGAGCAGTTCTTC CASCEGAAEQFF
TRBJ2-7 NA TRBV6-5 NA TGTGCCAGCAACGGTAACTCCTACGAGCAGTACTTC CASNGNSYEQYF
TRBJ2-1 NA TRBV5-1 NA TGCGCCAGCAGTACGGCGGAAAGCTCCTACAATGAGCAGTTCTTC CASSTAESSYNEQFF
TRBJ2-7 NA TRBV7-6 TRBD2 TGTGCCAGCAGCTTAGACCTAGCGGGGGTTGAGCAGTACTTC CASSLDLAGVEQYF
TRBJ2-1 NA TRBV15 TRBD2 TGTGCCACCAGCAGCCCCAGCGGGGGGGCCTGGGGTGAGCAGTTCTTC CATSSPSGGAWGEQFF
TRBJ2-7 NA TRBV11-3 NA TGTGCCAGCAGCTTTGGAAACGGGGGAACCTACGAGCAGTACTTC CASSFGNGGTYEQYF
TRBJ1-2 once TRBV2 TRBD1 TGTGCCAGCAGGACCGGGACAGGGGGTGGCTACACCTTC CASRTGTGGGYTF
TRBJ1-1 NA TRBV12-5 NA TGTGCTAGTGGTTTGATTGCCACGTGGGCTGAGGCTTTCTTT CASGLIATWAEAFF
TRBJ1-1 NA TRBV28 NA TGTGCCAGCAGTTTCGGAGTTGGGGGGAAAGCTTTCTTT CASSFGVGGKAFF
TRBJ2-5 once TRBV30 NA TGTGCCTGGAGTGTAGACTCTAAGATGGAGACCCAGTACTTC CAWSVDSKMETQYF
TRBJ1-5 NA TRBV19 NA TGTGCCAGTAGTATTGGGCCAGGGGCGCGCAATCAGCCCCAGCATTTT CASSIGPGARNQPQHF
TRBJ1-5 NA TRBV7-9 NA TGTGCCAGCAGCTTAAGCATAGGAGCCCAGCCCCAGCATTTT CASSLSIGAQPQHF
TRBJ2-7 once TRBV9 TRBD2 TGTGCCAGCAGCGTAGGGGGGGGAGCAACCTACGAGCAGTACTTC CASSVGGGATYEQYF
TRBJ2-5 NA TRBV6-1 TRBD2 TGTGCCAGCGTCGGGGGGGCCCAAGAGACCCAGTACTTC CASVGGAQETQYF
TRBJ1-4 NA TRBV19 NA TGTGCCAGTAGTGAACTTGAAAAACTGTTTTTT CASSELEKLFF
TRBJ2-1 NA TRBV27 TRBD2 TGTGCCAGCAGTTCCAACCGAGCCTCTAGCGGGGCCCACAATGAGCAGTTCTTC CASSSNRASSGAHNEQFF
TRBJ2-7 NA TRBV19 TRBD2 TGTGCCAGTAGTATTGTCAGCGGGGCAGAGTTGTACTTC CASSIVSGAELYF
TRBJ2-6 NA TRBV2 NA TGTGCCAGCAGTGAGGGCAGGGTCCCCTCTGGGGCCAACGTCCTGACTTTC CASSEGRVPSGANVLTF
TRBJ2-7 NA TRBV6-1 TRBD1 TGTGCCAGCAGTGCCGTAACCGGGACAGGGGTCTCCTACGAGCAGTACTTC CASSAVTGTGVSYEQYF